This TCR beta chain was sequenced during a study of CD8 T cells in Susac syndrome. The CDR3 has 14 amino acids. V lost 5 bases and J lost 4, with 13 bases in between. Per the germline V gene, CDR1 is LNHNV and CDR2 is YYDKDF (reference sequence). When the RNA was reverse transcribed, random hexamers were used with an input of 0.5 to 1 ug. TCRdb analysed the immunoSEQ multiplex PCR reads with MiXCR anew, one entry per CDR3 protein. This sample yields some 220,000 distinct CDR3 sequences, of which 95% are seen a single time; 0.085% to 0.1% belongs to the top ten. TEMRA cells were FACS-enriched and CD8+ and CD4+ T cells negatively isolated.

The chain uses TRBV15 and TRBJ2-3; perhaps D is TRBD1 or TRBD2 (5 bases each). The specimen was CD4+ T cells from PBMCs. The TCR originated in a human donor with multiple sclerosis. CDR3 residues: CATSPKGRADTQYF. The DNA of the CDR3 is TGTGCCACCAGCCCGAAGGGGCGGGCAGATACGCAGTATTTT.